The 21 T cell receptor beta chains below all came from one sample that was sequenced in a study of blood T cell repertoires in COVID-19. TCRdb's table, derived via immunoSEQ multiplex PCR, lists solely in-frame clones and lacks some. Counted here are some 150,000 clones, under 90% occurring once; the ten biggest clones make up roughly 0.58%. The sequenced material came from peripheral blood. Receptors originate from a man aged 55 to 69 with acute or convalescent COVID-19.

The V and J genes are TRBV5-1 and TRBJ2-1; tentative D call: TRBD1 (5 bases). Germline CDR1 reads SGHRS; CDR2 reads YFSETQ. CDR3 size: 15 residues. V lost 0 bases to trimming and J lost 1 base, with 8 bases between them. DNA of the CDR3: TGCGCCAGCAGCTTGGGACAGATTTCCTACAATGAGCAGTTCTTC. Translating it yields CASSLGQISYNEQFF.

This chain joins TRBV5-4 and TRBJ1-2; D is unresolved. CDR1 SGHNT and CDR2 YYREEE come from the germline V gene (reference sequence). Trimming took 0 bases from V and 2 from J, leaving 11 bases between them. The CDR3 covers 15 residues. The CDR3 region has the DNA TGTGCCAGCAGCTTGGTAGTCGGAGAGAACTATGGCTACACCTTC. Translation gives CASSLVVGENYGYTF.

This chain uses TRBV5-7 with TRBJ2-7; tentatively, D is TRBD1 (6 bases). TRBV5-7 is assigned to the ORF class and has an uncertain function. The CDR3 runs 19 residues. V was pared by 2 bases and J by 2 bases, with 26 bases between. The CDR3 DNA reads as TGTGCCAGCAGCTTATTACTTGGGTTGGGGACAAGGAGCGCCTACGAGCAGTACTTC. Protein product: CASSLLLGLGTRSAYEQYF.

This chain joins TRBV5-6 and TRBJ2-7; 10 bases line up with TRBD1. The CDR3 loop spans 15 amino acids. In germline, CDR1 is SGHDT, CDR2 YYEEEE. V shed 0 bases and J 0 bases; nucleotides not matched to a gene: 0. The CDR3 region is CASSLGDRGSYEQYF. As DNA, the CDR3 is TGTGCCAGCAGCTTGGGGGACAGGGGCTCCTACGAGCAGTACTTC.

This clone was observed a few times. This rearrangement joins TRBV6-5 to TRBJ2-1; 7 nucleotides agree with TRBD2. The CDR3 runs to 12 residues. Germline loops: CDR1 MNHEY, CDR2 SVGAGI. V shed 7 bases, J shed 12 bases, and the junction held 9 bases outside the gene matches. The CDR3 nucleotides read TGTGCCAGCAACCCCAGCGGGAAAGGGCAGTTCTTC. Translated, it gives CASNPSGKGQFF.

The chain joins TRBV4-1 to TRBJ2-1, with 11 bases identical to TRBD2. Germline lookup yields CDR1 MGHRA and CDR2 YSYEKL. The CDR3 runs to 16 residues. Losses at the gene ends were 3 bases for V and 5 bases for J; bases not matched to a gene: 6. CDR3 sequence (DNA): TGCGCCAGCAGCCATCAGACTAGCGGGATTAACAATGAGCAGTTCTTC. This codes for CASSHQTSGINNEQFF.

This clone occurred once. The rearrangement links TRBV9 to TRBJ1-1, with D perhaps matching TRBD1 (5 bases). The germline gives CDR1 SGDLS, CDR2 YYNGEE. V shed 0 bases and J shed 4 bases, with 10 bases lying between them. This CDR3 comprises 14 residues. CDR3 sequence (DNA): TGTGCCAGCAGCGTAGATTGGGGCGGCACTGAAGCTTTCTTT. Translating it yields CASSVDWGGTEAFF.

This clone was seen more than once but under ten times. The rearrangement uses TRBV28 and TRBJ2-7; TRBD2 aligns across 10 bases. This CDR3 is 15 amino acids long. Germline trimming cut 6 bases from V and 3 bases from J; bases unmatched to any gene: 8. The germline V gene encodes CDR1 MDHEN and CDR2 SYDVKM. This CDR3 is CASSRPLAGVYEQYF. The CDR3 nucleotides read TGTGCCAGCAGCCGCCCCCTAGCGGGAGTCTACGAGCAGTACTTC.

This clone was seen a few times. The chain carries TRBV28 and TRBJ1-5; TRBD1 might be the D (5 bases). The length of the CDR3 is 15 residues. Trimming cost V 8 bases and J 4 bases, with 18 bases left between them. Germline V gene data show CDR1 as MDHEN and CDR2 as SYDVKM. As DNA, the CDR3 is TGTGCCAGCGCGTTCCGTTTAGGGGAAAATCAGCCCCAGCATTTT. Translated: CASAFRLGENQPQHF.

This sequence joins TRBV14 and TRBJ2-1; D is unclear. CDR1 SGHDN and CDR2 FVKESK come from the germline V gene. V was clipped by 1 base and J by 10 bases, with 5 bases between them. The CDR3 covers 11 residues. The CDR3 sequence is CASSQGREQFF. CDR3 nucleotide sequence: TGTGCCAGCAGCCAAGGGCGGGAGCAGTTCTTC.

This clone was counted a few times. The CDR3 nucleotides read TGCGCCAGCAGCTTGGGGCCTGGGCACTATGGCTACACCTTC. Protein sequence: CASSLGPGHYGYTF. This rearrangement joins TRBV5-1 to TRBJ1-2; D ambiguous. Trimming pared 0 bases from V and 3 bases from J, leaving 9 bases between. The CDR3 runs 14 residues. Germline assignment: CDR1 SGHRS and CDR2 YFSETQ.

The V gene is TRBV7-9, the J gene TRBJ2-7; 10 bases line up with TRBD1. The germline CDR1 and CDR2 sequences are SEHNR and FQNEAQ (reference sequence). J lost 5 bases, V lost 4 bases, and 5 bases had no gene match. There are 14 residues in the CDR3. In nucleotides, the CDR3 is TGTGCCAGCAGCTCGGACAGGGGGACCAACGAGCAGTACTTC. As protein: CASSSDRGTNEQYF.

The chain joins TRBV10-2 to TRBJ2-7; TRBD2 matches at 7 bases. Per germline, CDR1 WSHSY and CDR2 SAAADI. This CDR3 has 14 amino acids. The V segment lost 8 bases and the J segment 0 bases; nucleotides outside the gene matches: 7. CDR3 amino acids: CASLSGESSYEQYF. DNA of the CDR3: TGCGCCAGCTTAAGCGGGGAAAGCTCCTACGAGCAGTACTTC.

The CDR3 sequence: CASSRDRSYEQYF. In DNA form, the CDR3 reads TGTGCCAGCAGCCGGGACAGAAGCTACGAGCAGTACTTC. The chain uses TRBV6-5 and TRBJ2-7; 7 bases align to TRBD1. The ends lost 6 bases at V and 3 bases at J; junction bases unmatched: 5. This CDR3 region has 13 residues. Germline CDR1 reads MNHEY; CDR2 reads SVGAGI.

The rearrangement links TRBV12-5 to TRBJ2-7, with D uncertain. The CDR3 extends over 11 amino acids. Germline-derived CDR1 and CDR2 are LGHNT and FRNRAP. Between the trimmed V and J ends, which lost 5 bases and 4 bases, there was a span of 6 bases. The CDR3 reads CASGENYEQYF. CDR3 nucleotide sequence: TGTGCTAGTGGTGAGAATTACGAGCAGTACTTC.

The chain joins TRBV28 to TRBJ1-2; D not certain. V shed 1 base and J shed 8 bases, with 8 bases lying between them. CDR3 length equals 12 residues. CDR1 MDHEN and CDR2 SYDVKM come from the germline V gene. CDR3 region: CASSLFARGYTF. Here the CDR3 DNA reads TGTGCCAGCAGTTTATTTGCTCGGGGCTACACCTTC.

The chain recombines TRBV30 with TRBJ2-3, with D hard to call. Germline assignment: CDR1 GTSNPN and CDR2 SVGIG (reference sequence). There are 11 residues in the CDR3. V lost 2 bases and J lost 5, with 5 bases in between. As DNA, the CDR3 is TGTGCCTGGAGTTCGGGAGATACGCAGTATTTT. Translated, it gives CAWSSGDTQYF.

CDR3 nucleotide sequence: TGTGCCAGCAGCCCTTGGGGGGAGGGCGGCTACACCTTC. Its translation is CASSPWGEGGYTF. This chain connects TRBV7-9 to TRBJ1-2; possibly TRBD1 for D (5 bases). Trimming took 5 bases from V and 8 from J, leaving 15 bases between them. CDR3 length equals 13 residues. Germline-derived CDR1 and CDR2 are SEHNR and FQNEAQ (reference sequence).

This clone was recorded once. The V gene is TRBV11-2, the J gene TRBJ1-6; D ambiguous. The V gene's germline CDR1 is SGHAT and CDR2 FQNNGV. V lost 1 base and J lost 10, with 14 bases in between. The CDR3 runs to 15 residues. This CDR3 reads CASSLGQDGKSPLHF. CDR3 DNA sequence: TGTGCCAGCAGCTTAGGGCAGGATGGAAAATCACCCCTCCACTTT.

CDR3: CASSLVQRTGGEQYF. The CDR3 DNA reads as TGCGCCAGCAGCTTGGTGCAAAGGACAGGGGGCGAGCAGTACTTC. The gene calls are TRBV5-1 and TRBJ2-7, with TRBD1 identical over 10 bases. J gave up 6 bases and V 0 bases, and 6 bases lay outside the gene matches. Germline V gene data show CDR1 as SGHRS and CDR2 as YFSETQ. This CDR3 has 15 amino acids.

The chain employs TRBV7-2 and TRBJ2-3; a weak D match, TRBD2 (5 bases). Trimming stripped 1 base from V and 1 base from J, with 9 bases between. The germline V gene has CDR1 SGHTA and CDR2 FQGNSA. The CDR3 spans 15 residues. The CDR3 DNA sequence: TGTGCCAGCAGCTTAGAGCCGCGGGGCACAGATACGCAGTATTTT. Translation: CASSLEPRGTDTQYF.